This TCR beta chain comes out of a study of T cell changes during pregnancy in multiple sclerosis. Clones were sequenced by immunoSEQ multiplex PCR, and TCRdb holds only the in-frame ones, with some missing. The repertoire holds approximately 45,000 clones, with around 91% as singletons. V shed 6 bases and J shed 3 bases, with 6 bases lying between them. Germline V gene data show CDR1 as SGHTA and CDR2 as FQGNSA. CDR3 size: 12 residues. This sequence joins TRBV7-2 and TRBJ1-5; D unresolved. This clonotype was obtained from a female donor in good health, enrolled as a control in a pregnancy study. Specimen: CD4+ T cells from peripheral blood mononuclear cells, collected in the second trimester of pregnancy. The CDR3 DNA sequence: TGTGCCAGCAGTCACTTCAATCAGCCCCAGCATTTT. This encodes CASSHFNQPQHF.